This TCR beta chain was retrieved from a study of T cells in Graves' hyperthyroidism and ophthalmopathy. Study-wide background: Peripheral blood was obtained at initial diagnosis, preceding any treatment.

Germline loops: CDR1 SGHDN, CDR2 FVKESK. The CDR3 consists of 13 residues. Regarding this clonotype: Its antigen remains unidentified. A much larger clone lies a single base off, so this may be a read error.

Orbital computed tomography and thyroid ultrasound, together with serum TRAb and thyroxine and clinical symptoms, were used for diagnoses. The CDR3 regions of TCR beta were amplified from RNA transcripts. HTBI primers drove first-round RT-PCR of the TCR CDR3. TCRdb fed the multiplex PCR reads into MiXCR, producing one record per CDR3 protein. The sample shows about 290,000 distinct CDR3 sequences, about an eighth of them seen only once. Overall study results and limits: Before onset, ophthalmopathy was predicted by the model a median around 6 months earlier.

The sample was blood. V gene TRBV14 combines with J gene TRBJ1-2; 9 bases align to TRBD1. This TCR was sampled from a woman aged 40 to 55 with Graves' hyperthyroidism. CDR3 nucleotide sequence: TGTGCCAGCGGCCAAGAAGGACAGGGGGGCTACACCTTC. Its translation is CASGQEGQGGYTF.